This T cell receptor (beta chain) was found in a study of graft-versus-host responses after intestinal transplantation. Study background: All of the recipients had induction that used anti-thymocyte globulin, then tacrolimus and steroids for around three years.

Germline CDR1 reads GTSNPN; CDR2 reads SVGIG (reference sequence). V gave up 2 bases and J gave up 7 bases, with 18 bases separating them. CDR3 size: 14 residues. Sequencing was performed with immunoSEQ multiplex PCR; in TCRdb, only in-frame clones are kept and a portion is missing. The sample yields tens of thousands of clones, approximately 84% seen once. In the case of this clone: Antigen unknown.

Study-wide results and caveats: Graft-donor T cell macrochimerism in patients accompanied high graft-versus-host to host-versus-graft clonal ratios in allografts.

The specimen was unstimulated CD4+ T cells sorted from spleen or lymph node cells, collected before transplant. This TCR came from a human donor who was the organ donor for an intestinal transplant. The chain employs TRBV30 and TRBJ2-7; D perhaps matches TRBD2 (6 bases). For the CDR3, the DNA is TGTGCCTGGAGTATATGGGGGAGGACTTGGGAGCAGTACTTC. It specifies CAWSIWGRTWEQYF.